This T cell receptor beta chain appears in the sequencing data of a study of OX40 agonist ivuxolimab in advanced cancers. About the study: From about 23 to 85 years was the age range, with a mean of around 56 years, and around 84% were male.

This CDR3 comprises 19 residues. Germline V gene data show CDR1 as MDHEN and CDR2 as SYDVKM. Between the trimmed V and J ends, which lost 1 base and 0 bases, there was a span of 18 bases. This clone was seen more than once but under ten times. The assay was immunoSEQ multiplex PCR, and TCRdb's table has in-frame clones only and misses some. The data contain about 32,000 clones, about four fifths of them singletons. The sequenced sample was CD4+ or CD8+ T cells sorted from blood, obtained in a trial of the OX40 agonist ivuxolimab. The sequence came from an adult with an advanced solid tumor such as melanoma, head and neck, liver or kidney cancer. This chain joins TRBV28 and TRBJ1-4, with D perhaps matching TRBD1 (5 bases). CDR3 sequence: CASSLLRTSRSATNEKLFF. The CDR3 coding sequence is TGTGCCAGCAGTTTATTGAGGACATCGCGCTCTGCAACTAATGAAAAACTGTTTTTT. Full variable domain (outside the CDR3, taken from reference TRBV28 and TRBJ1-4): DVKVTQSSRYLVKRTGEKVFLECVQDMDHENMFWYRQDPGLGLRLIYFSYDVKMKEKGDIPEGYSVSREKKERFSLILESASTNQTSMYLCASSLLRTSRSATNEKLFFGSGTQLSVL.